Listed below are T cell receptor beta chains from one sample, sequenced in a study of OX40 agonist ivuxolimab in advanced cancers. TCRdb keeps only in-frame clones here, not all; method: immunoSEQ multiplex PCR. Counted here are under 40,000 clones, roughly nine tenths occurring once; the ten biggest clones make up 26%. Sequenced here: CD4+ or CD8+ T cells sorted from blood, sampled in a trial of the OX40 agonist ivuxolimab. The receptors originated from an adult with an advanced solid tumor such as melanoma, head and neck, liver or kidney cancer. Both conserved end residues are part of each CDR3. The D gene is left open where the match is weak. Not every row has a clone size; where given, it reads once, few, many or a size class.

>NA|TRBV6-5|TRBJ2-2|NA
TGTGCCAGCGGGAGAGCCTACACCGGGGAGCTGTTTTTT
CASGRAYTGELFF
>NA|TRBV28|TRBJ1-1|NA
TGTGCCAGCAGTTTAGGAAGGGCGATGAACACTGAAGCTTTCTTT
CASSLGRAMNTEAFF
>NA|TRBV11-3|TRBJ2-4|NA
TGTGCCAGCAGCCCGGCGGGACCGTATAACATTCAGTACTTC
CASSPAGPYNIQYF
>NA|TRBV19|TRBJ2-1|NA
TGTGCCAGTAGTATAGGAGGGGACCCCTACAATGAGCAGTTCTTC
CASSIGGDPYNEQFF
>NA|TRBV7-3|TRBJ2-3|TRBD2
TGTGCCAGCAGCTTAAGCGGGAGCGGCGATACGCAGTATTTT
CASSLSGSGDTQYF
>NA|TRBV4-1|TRBJ2-7|NA
TGCGCCAGCAGCCAAGAACGGACTGTGTCCTACGAGCAGTACTTC
CASSQERTVSYEQYF
>NA|TRBV9|TRBJ2-1|TRBD2
TGTGCCAGCAGCGTAGCTGTACAAAGCGGGGGCAATGAGCAGTTCTTC
CASSVAVQSGGNEQFF
>once|TRBV7-9|TRBJ2-7|TRBD1
TGTGCCAGCAGCTCAGGGACAGTTTCCTACGAGCAGTACTTC
CASSSGTVSYEQYF
>NA|TRBV30|TRBJ1-1|NA
TGTGCCTGGAGTGTAGGGGAGAACACTGAAGCTTTCTTT
CAWSVGENTEAFF
>NA|TRBV9|TRBJ2-1|TRBD1
TGTGCCAGCGCCGGGACAGGGCTACTCACCTCCTACAATGAGCAGTTCTTC
CASAGTGLLTSYNEQFF
>NA|TRBV30|TRBJ1-1|TRBD1
TGTGCCTGGAGTCCTCCAGGGGGGCGGGTTACTGAAGCTTTCTTT
CAWSPPGGRVTEAFF
>NA|TRBV18|TRBJ2-5|NA
TGTGCCAGCTCACCATCTTCGAAAGAGACCCAGTACTTC
CASSPSSKETQYF
>NA|TRBV29-1|TRBJ2-3|NA
TGCAGCGCTTACTTGGGCGTAGGCACAGATACGCAGTATTTT
CSAYLGVGTDTQYF
>NA|TRBV11-2|TRBJ1-3|NA
TGTGCCAGCAGCTTAGATGCGGGGGCAGGGAACACCATATATTTT
CASSLDAGAGNTIYF
>NA|TRBV5-6|TRBJ2-1|NA
TGTGCCAGCAGCCCGAGATACAATGAGCAGTTCTTC
CASSPRYNEQFF
>once|TRBV28|TRBJ2-2|NA
TGTGCCAGCAGTTATCGGCCCTATGGGGGGCATGTAACCGGGGAGCTGTTTTTT
CASSYRPYGGHVTGELFF
>NA|TRBV29-1|TRBJ2-1|TRBD2
TGCAGCGTTGATTTAGCGGGAGGTCCCTACAATGAGCAGTTCTTC
CSVDLAGGPYNEQFF
>NA|TRBV9|TRBJ2-3|TRBD1
TGTGCCAGCAGCGTAGCTAGAAGGGGGCGCGAGGGAGATACGCAGTATTTT
CASSVARRGREGDTQYF
>once|TRBV6-5|TRBJ2-7|NA
TGTGCCAGCAAAGGGGAAAAGTACGAGCAGTACTTC
CASKGEKYEQYF
>NA|TRBV4-2|TRBJ2-7|TRBD2
TGTGCCAGCAGCCAAGAGACTAGCGGGGGTCCCTACGAGCAGTACTTC
CASSQETSGGPYEQYF